The subject of this entry is one T cell receptor beta chain. Its cognate antigen is unknown. For TCRbeta, the library was prepared with unique molecular identifiers. TCRdb itself ran the PCR reads through MiXCR, one entry per CDR3 protein. Of 250,000 to 300,000 distinct CDR3 sequences in the sample, roughly 8.2% are singletons; the top ten hold approximately 9.6%. This sample is drawn from a study of T-cell reconstitution after alpha-beta-depleted transplantation in children. Broader study findings: It was newly produced T cells that mostly accounted for T-cell counts and diversity one year after transplant. There were reportedly several hundred expanded graft clones from which alpha-beta T cells came about two months after transplant.

Sequenced here: peripheral blood, sampled 360 days after TCRalphabeta/CD19-depleted stem cell transplant. This receptor was identified in a female patient aged 2-10 years who had a stem cell transplant for Fanconi anemia, so the T cells may come from the graft donor.

Here the CDR3 reads CASSSGVFTDTQYF. Here the CDR3 DNA reads TGTGCCAGCAGTTCCGGGGTTTTCACAGATACGCAGTATTTT. This chain uses TRBV27 with TRBJ2-3; TRBD2 might be the D (5 bases). Germline V lookup: CDR1 MNHEY, CDR2 SMNVEV (reference sequence). This CDR3 comprises 14 residues. V lost 4 bases, J lost 2 bases, and 10 bases lay in between.